Below are 18 T cell receptor beta chains sequenced from a single sample in a study of blood T cells in healthy people across ages. For the second PCR, which ran for roughly 7 to 11 cycles, a sample-barcoded 5' primer and a J-beta primer mix were used. A single record per CDR3 protein comes from TCRdb applying MiXCR to the 5' RACE reads. The repertoire consists of roughly 1,500,000 distinct CDR3 sequences, with 30% to 40% occurring once and the leading ten covering around 11%. The sample comprised blood. The source of these receptors is a woman aged 30 to 39 in good health.

As for this clonotype: One base away lies a much larger clone, so this may be a sequencing read error. The chain links TRBV4-1 to TRBJ2-5; 9 bases match TRBD2. The J call is in doubt because the DNA end fits TRBJ2-7 better. CDR1 and CDR2 from the germline V gene are MGHRA and YSYEKL. The CDR3 covers 15 residues. This chain's CDR3 is CTSSRIGSGSGEQYF. The CDR3 DNA follows: TGCACCAGCAGTCGAATCGGTAGCGGGAGCGGCGAGCAGTACTTC.

The sample holds many counts of this clonotype. This chain joins TRBV9 and TRBJ1-5; 10 bases agree with TRBD1. The ends lost 2 bases at V and 6 bases at J; junction bases unmatched: 2. The CDR3 runs to 14 residues. Germline CDR1 and CDR2: SGDLS and YYNGEE. CDR3 sequence: CASSVTGGRQPQHF. The CDR3 DNA reads TGTGCCAGCAGCGTGACAGGGGGCCGTCAGCCCCAGCATTTT.

The genes are TRBV28 and TRBJ2-7; the D is unclear. V dropped 5 bases and J dropped 0 bases, with 14 bases sitting between them. Looked up from germline, CDR1 is MDHEN and CDR2 is SYDVKM. The CDR3 runs to 15 residues. The CDR3 spells CASSINRRGSYEQYF. CDR3 DNA: TGTGCCAGCAGTATAAACCGACGTGGCTCCTACGAGCAGTACTTC.

This clonotype was counted ten times or more. The CDR3 DNA follows: TGCGCCAGCAGCCAAGTCGACAGGGGAGGCTACGAGCAGTACTTC. Its translation: CASSQVDRGGYEQYF. The chain employs TRBV4-1 and TRBJ2-7; TRBD1 agrees at 8 bases. From germline, CDR1 is MGHRA and CDR2 YSYEKL. V lost 1 base and J lost 3; bases outside the gene matches: 5. This CDR3 has 15 amino acids.

This clonotype was seen only once. The chain joins TRBV18 to TRBJ2-7; TRBD1 matches at 9 bases. The CDR3 has 16 amino acids. The J segment lost 0 bases and the V segment lost 0 bases, leaving 3 bases of the junction unmatched. From germline, CDR1 is KGHSH and CDR2 LQKENI. CDR3 DNA: TGTGCCAGCTCACCACCGGCGGGACAGGGCTCCTACGAGCAGTACTTC. This codes for CASSPPAGQGSYEQYF.

The chain uses TRBV20-1 and TRBJ1-1; the D gene is possibly TRBD1 (5 bases). The V gene lost 3 bases and the J gene lost 12 bases, with 26 bases spanning the gap. CDR3 length: 15 residues. Per the germline V gene, CDR1 is DFQATT and CDR2 is SNEGSKA (reference sequence). The CDR3 DNA is TGCAGTGCTAGGGGAGGAAACAGGACTAACTCGGTTCCTTTCTTT. Protein sequence: CSARGGNRTNSVPFF.

The rearrangement links TRBV5-6 to TRBJ1-2; tentative D call: TRBD1 (6 bases). The CDR3 is 17 amino acids. Germline values: CDR1 SGHDT, CDR2 YYEEEE. V lost 2 bases and J lost 6, with 23 bases in between. The CDR3 loop reads CASSFPGVAMGANGYTF. As DNA, the CDR3 is TGTGCCAGCAGCTTCCCGGGTGTGGCGATGGGGGCAAATGGCTACACCTTC.

This clonotype was counted a few times. The chain links TRBV20-1 to TRBJ2-5; D not certain. This CDR3 contains 13 residues. The ends were cut back, 0 bases at V and 7 bases at J, with 12 bases in the middle. The V gene's germline CDR1 is DFQATT and CDR2 SNEGSKA (reference sequence). The CDR3 nucleotides are TGCAGTGCTAGAGATCCTCGAGGAATGACCCAGTACTTC. Amino acids: CSARDPRGMTQYF.

The J gene is TRBJ1-2, the V gene TRBV27; maybe TRBD1 (6 bases). The CDR3 extends over 17 amino acids. The V end lost 2 bases, the J end lost 2 bases, and 18 bases lay between the germline ends. Germline V gives CDR1 MNHEY, CDR2 SMNVEV (reference sequence). This CDR3 reads CASSLRGFETGNYGYTF. For the CDR3, the DNA is TGTGCCAGCAGTTTACGAGGTTTCGAAACAGGGAACTATGGCTACACCTTC.

This clonotype was detected only a few times. The chain links TRBV5-1 to TRBJ2-1; 9 bases are shared with TRBD2. The CDR3 totals 20 residues. V lost 2 bases, J lost 0 bases, and 15 bases stayed unmatched. The germline V gene has CDR1 SGHRS and CDR2 YFSETQ. CDR3 protein: CASSFVALAGRLSSYNEQFF. The CDR3 bases are TGCGCCAGCAGCTTTGTGGCCCTAGCGGGGAGGCTGAGCTCCTACAATGAGCAGTTCTTC.

The genes are TRBV20-1 and TRBJ2-4; perhaps D is TRBD1 or TRBD2 (5 bases each). CDR3 size: 14 residues. V lost 4 bases to trimming and J lost 3 bases, with 13 bases between them. The germline V gene encodes CDR1 DFQATT and CDR2 SNEGSKA (reference sequence). CDR3 sequence: CSAIGELGKNIQYF. CDR3 DNA: TGCAGTGCTATAGGGGAGCTGGGCAAAAACATTCAGTACTTC.

This clonotype has just a few counts. V is TRBV7-9 and J is TRBJ2-3; 10 nucleotides match TRBD2. J was trimmed by 2 bases and V by 3 bases; bases with no gene match: 2. From germline, CDR1 is SEHNR and CDR2 FQNEAQ (reference sequence). The CDR3 covers 15 residues. The CDR3 reads CASSFSGGNTDTQYF. The CDR3 DNA reads TGTGCCAGCAGCTTTAGCGGGGGGAACACAGATACGCAGTATTTT.

This clonotype has a count of ten or more. V gene TRBV7-9 combines with J gene TRBJ2-5; D is possibly TRBD1 or TRBD2 (5 bases each). Germline V CDR1 and CDR2: SEHNR, FQNEAQ (reference sequence). This CDR3 is built from 15 residues. V was shortened by 1 base and J by 7 bases, with 16 bases between the two germline ends. CDR3 loop: CASSLESRGRVTQYF. The CDR3 DNA sequence: TGTGCCAGCAGCTTAGAAAGTCGGGGCCGGGTGACCCAGTACTTC. The full variable domain, rest sourced from reference TRBV7-9 and TRBJ2-5, is DTGVSQNPRHKITKRGQNVTFRCDPISEHNRLYWYRQTLGQGPEFLTYFQNEAQLEKSRLLSDRFSAERPKGSFSTLEIQRTEQGDSAMYLCASSLESRGRVTQYFGPGTRLLVL.

V gene TRBV29-1 combines with J gene TRBJ1-3, with a tentative D call TRBD1 (6 bases). Germline assignment: CDR1 SQVTM and CDR2 ANQGSEA. The CDR3 is 14 amino acids. V lost 4 bases and J lost 2, with 12 bases in between. The CDR3, as DNA: TGCAGCGTTGTTCGCCCAGGGGCTGGAAACACCATATATTTT. It encodes CSVVRPGAGNTIYF.

With respect to this clonotype: At one end, the junction sequence differs from germline, possibly due to a read error. The chain links TRBV10-3 to TRBJ2-4, with TRBD1 matching over 11 bases. This CDR3 region has 14 residues. Germline V gene data show CDR1 as ENHRY and CDR2 as SYGVKD. CDR3 in amino acids: CATSEQGQGGEQYF. The CDR3 DNA sequence: TGTGCCACCAGTGAGCAGGGACAGGGGGGAGAGCAGTACTTC.

The V gene is TRBV6-1, the J gene TRBJ2-1, with D tentatively TRBD2 (6 bases). Germline V gene lookup returns CDR1 MNHNS and CDR2 SASEGT. Trimming left V 6 bases short and J 4 bases short, with 16 bases between. The CDR3 sequence is 15 residues long. For the CDR3, the DNA is TGTGCCAGCAGACTTGGGGGGACGGAGTACAATGAGCAGTTCTTC. Protein: CASRLGGTEYNEQFF.

The chain joins TRBV24-1 to TRBJ2-1, with D possibly TRBD2 on 5 matching bases. Trimming left V 5 bases short and J 6 bases short, with 10 bases between. CDR1 and CDR2 from the germline V gene are KGHDR and SFDVKD. This CDR3 has 13 amino acids. The CDR3 region has the DNA TGTGCCACCAGTGGAGGGTCGGGCAATGAGCAGTTCTTC. Translating gives CATSGGSGNEQFF.

With regard to this clonotype: A read error may explain this, as a much larger clone is one base away. J is TRBJ2-1 and V is TRBV4-2; D remains unclear. Germline V gene data show CDR1 as LGHNA and CDR2 as YNFKEQ. This CDR3 region has 10 residues. The CDR3 bases are TGTGCCAGCGGCCAGCGTCCGCAGTTCTTC. This gives the protein CASGQRPQFF.